The TCR beta chain under discussion was sequenced for a study of PD-1 blockade in classical Hodgkin lymphoma. Study-wide findings and caveats: Later analyses included only patients treated at least 1 year post-ASCT. Diminished baseline TCR diversity has been reported in newly diagnosed patients relative to healthy donors. It was CD4+ TCR diversity, not CD8+, that rose significantly by C4D1.

Notes on this clone: The target antigen is unknown.

In every patient, relapse followed autologous stem cell transplantation, while exposure to brentuximab vedotin differed. TCRdb's copy holds only in-frame clones and misses some; the assay was immunoSEQ multiplex PCR. The sample has about 110,000 clones; 80% to 90% are singletons. The CDR3 sequence is 11 residues long. The germline V gene encodes CDR1 DFQATT and CDR2 SNEGSKA (reference sequence). V was pared by 7 bases and J by 7 bases, with 10 bases between. This receptor was identified in a human donor with classical Hodgkin lymphoma. The sample consisted of peripheral blood mononuclear cells (PBMCs), taken before the second cycle of nivolumab. The chain recombines TRBV20-1 with TRBJ1-4, with D uncertain. CDR3 amino acids: CSVISGEKLFF. Here the CDR3 DNA reads TGCAGTGTCATATCTGGTGAAAAACTGTTTTTT.